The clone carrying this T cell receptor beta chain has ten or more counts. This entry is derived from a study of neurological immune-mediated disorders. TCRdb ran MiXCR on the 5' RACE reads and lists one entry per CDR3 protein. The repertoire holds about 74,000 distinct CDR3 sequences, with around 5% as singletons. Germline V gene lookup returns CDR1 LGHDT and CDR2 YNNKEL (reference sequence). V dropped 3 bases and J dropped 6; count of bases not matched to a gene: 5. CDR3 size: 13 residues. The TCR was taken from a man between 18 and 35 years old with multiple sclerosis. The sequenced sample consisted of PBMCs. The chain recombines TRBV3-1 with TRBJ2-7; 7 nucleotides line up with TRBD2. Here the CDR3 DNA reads TGTGCCAGCAGCCAGGGCGGGGGACTCGAGCAGTACTTC. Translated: CASSQGGGLEQYF.